Following are 8 T cell receptor beta chains from one sample sequenced in a study of blood T cell repertoires in COVID-19 (dated by TCRdb to about 2020). Library preparation was by the immunoSEQ multiplex PCR assay. TCRdb limited this immuneACCESS table to in-frame rearrangements with V and J called. A share of clones is missing; checked studies link under half to unresolved V genes, and the rest is unexplained. A total of approximately 200,000 clones appear in this sample, 80% to 90% of them only once. 12% of the sample rests with the top ten. The sequencing sample was made of PBMCs or T cells enriched from blood (not recorded which). All receptors come from a man in his forties who had recovered from COVID-19.

The chain couples TRBV7-2 to TRBJ2-4; 8 bases fit TRBD2. Per germline, CDR1 SGHTA and CDR2 FQGNSA. The CDR3 has 18 amino acids. V dropped 2 bases and J dropped 2; count of bases not matched to a gene: 11. For the CDR3, the DNA is TGTGCCAGCAGCTTATACGGGGGGGGCGGCTACACCAAAAACATTCAGTACTTC. Protein product: CASSLYGGGGYTKNIQYF.

The chain combines TRBV2 with TRBJ2-7, with D possibly being TRBD2 (6 bases). Looked up from germline, CDR1 is SNHLY and CDR2 is FYNNEI. V lost 3 bases and J lost 3, with 12 bases in between. The CDR3 length is 14 residues. The CDR3 nucleotides are TGTGCCAGCAGTGAGGGGGGAGGTGGCTACGAGCAGTACGTC. It translates to CASSEGGGGYEQYV.

This clone was seen a few times. The rearrangement links TRBV7-2 to TRBJ1-1, with no clear D. Trimming removed 0 bases from V and 0 bases from J, with 2 bases in between. CDR1 is SGHTA, CDR2 FQGNSA, per germline. This CDR3 region has 13 residues. CDR3 in DNA: TGTGCCAGCAGCTTAGCTATGAACACTGAAGCTTTCTTT. Encoded protein: CASSLAMNTEAFF.

This clone showed up many times. The chain is built from TRBV5-1 and TRBJ2-3, with 7 bases lining up with TRBD1. Germline-derived CDR1 and CDR2 are SGHRS and YFSETQ. V lost 0 bases to trimming and J lost 4 bases; unmatched junction nucleotides: 5. The CDR3 sequence is 15 residues long. The CDR3 loop reads CASSLVVGGSDTQYF. The CDR3 DNA reads as TGCGCCAGCAGCTTGGTGGTAGGGGGCTCAGATACGCAGTATTTT.

In DNA, the CDR3 is TGTGCCAGCAGCTTTGAGGCGGGAGGGATCTTCTCCTACAATGAGCAGTTCTTC. As protein: CASSFEAGGIFSYNEQFF. The rearrangement joins TRBV11-2 to TRBJ2-1; TRBD2 agrees at 9 bases. V dropped 3 bases and J dropped 0; count of bases not matched to a gene: 9. The CDR3 has 18 amino acids. CDR1 SGHAT and CDR2 FQNNGV come from the germline V gene.

The chain links TRBV7-9 to TRBJ1-6, with D possibly matching TRBD1 (5 bases). Germline V lookup: CDR1 SEHNR, CDR2 FQNEAQ (reference sequence). V was clipped by 1 base and J by 8 bases, with 12 bases between them. The CDR3 spans 15 residues. CDR3 in DNA: TGTGCCAGCAGCTTAGGCCCAGGGATGGATTCACCCCTCCACTTT. Amino acid sequence: CASSLGPGMDSPLHF.

This clone has more than one count but fewer than ten. This chain links TRBV4-3 with TRBJ2-3, with 8 bases identical to TRBD2. Germline V gene data show CDR1 as LGHNA and CDR2 as YSLEER. CDR3 length: 13 residues. J gave up 7 bases and V 4 bases, and 4 bases lay outside the gene matches. CDR3 sequence: CASSPSGGNTQYF. The CDR3 DNA sequence: TGCGCCAGCAGCCCCTCGGGAGGGAATACGCAGTATTTT.

The gene calls are TRBV11-1 and TRBJ1-2; D might be TRBD1 (5 bases). Germline V gene lookup returns CDR1 SGHAT and CDR2 FQDESV (reference sequence). V lost 5 bases to trimming and J lost 3 bases, with 16 bases between them. This CDR3 has 15 residues. Written as DNA, the CDR3 is TGTGCCAGCAGCCCCACCCCGACAGACCACTATGGCTACACCTTC. As protein: CASSPTPTDHYGYTF. The full variable domain, its missing parts supplied by reference TRBV11-1 and TRBJ1-2, is EAEVAQSPRYKITEKSQAVAFWCDPISGHATLYWYRQILGQGPELLVQFQDESVVDDSQLPKDRFSAERLKGVDSTLKIQPAELGDSAMYLCASSPTPTDHYGYTFGSGTRLTVV.